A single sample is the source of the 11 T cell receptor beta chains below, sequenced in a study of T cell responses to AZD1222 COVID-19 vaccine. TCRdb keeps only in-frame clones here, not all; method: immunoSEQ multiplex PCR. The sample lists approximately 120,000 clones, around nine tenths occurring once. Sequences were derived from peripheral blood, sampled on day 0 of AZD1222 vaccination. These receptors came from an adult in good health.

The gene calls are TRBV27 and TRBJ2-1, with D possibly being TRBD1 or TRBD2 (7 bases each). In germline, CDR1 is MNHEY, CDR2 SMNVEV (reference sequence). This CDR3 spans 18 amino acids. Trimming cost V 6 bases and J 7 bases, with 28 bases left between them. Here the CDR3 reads CASRSQPLAVRGGNEQFF. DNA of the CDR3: TGTGCCAGCAGGTCGCAACCTTTAGCGGTCAGGGGGGGGAATGAGCAGTTCTTC.

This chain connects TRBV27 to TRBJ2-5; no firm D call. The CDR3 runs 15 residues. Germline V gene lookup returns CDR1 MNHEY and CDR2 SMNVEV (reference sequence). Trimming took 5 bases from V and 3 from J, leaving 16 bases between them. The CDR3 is CASSPQTRRKETQYF. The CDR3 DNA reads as TGTGCCAGCAGTCCTCAGACCAGGCGGAAAGAGACCCAGTACTTC.

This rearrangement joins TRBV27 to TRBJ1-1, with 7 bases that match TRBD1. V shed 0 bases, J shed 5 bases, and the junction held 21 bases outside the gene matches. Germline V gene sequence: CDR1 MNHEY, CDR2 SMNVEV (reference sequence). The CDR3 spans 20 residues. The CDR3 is CASSLSAPGTVGAGRTEAFF. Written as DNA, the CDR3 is TGTGCCAGCAGTTTATCGGCCCCCGGGACAGTAGGGGCCGGGAGGACTGAAGCTTTCTTT.

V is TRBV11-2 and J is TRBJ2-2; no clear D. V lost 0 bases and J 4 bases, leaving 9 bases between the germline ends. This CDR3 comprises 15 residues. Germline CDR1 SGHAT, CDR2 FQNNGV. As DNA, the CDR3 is TGTGCCAGCAGCTTAGAAGAGGTCAGCACCGGGGAGCTGTTTTTT. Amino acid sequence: CASSLEEVSTGELFF.

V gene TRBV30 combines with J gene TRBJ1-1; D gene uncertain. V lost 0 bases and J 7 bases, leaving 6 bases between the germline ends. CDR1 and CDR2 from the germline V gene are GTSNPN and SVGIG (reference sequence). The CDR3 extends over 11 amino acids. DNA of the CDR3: TGTGCCTGGAGTGTGGCCAGTGAAGCTTTCTTT. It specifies CAWSVASEAFF. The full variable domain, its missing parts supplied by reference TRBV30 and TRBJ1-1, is SQTIHQWPATLVQPVGSPLSLECTVEGTSNPNLYWYRQAAGRGLQLLFYSVGIGQISSEVPQNLSASRPQDRQFILSSKKLLLSDSGFYLCAWSVASEAFFGQGTRLTVV.

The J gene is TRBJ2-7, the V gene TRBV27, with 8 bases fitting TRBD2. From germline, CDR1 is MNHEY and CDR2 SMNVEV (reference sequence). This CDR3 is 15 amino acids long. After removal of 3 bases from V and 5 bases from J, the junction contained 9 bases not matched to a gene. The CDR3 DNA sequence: TGTGCCAGCAGTTTCTCGGGGGGGCGGAAGAACGAGCAGTACTTC. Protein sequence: CASSFSGGRKNEQYF.

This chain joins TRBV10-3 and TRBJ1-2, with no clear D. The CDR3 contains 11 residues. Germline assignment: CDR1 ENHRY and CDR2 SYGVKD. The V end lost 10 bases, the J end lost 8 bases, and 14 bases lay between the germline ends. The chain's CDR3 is CASSGGSGYTF. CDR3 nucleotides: TGTGCCAGCAGCGGCGGCTCGGGCTACACCTTC.

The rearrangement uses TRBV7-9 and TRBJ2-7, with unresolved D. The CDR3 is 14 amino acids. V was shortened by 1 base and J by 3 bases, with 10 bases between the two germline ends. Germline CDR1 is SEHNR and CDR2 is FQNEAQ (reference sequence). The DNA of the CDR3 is TGTGCCAGCAGCTTAGGCTCCCTACTCTACGAGCAGTACGTC. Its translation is CASSLGSLLYEQYV.

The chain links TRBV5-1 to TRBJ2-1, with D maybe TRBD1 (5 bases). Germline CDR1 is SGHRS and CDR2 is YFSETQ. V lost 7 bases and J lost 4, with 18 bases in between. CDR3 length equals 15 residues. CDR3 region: CASAPDRVQYNEQFF. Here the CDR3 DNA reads TGCGCCAGCGCCCCCGACAGAGTTCAATACAATGAGCAGTTCTTC.

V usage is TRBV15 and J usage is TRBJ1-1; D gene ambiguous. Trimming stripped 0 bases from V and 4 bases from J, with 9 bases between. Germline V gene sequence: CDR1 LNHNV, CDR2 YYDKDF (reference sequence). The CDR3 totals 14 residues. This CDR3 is CATSRDGVVTEAFF. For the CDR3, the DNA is TGTGCCACCAGCAGAGATGGGGTGGTCACTGAAGCTTTCTTT.

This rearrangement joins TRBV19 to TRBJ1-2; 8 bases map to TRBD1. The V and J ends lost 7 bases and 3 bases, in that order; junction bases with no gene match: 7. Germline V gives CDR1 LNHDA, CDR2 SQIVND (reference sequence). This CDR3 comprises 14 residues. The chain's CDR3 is CASTRDRWDYGYTF. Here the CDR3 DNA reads TGTGCCAGTACCCGGGACAGGTGGGACTATGGCTACACCTTC.